These 10 T cell receptor beta chains were sequenced from one sample in a study of blood T cell repertoires in COVID-19. Assay: immunoSEQ multiplex PCR; the TCRdb copy retains only in-frame clones and omits some. Among about 74,000 clones listed, around 90% were seen once. The sequenced material came from peripheral blood. Receptor source: a human donor in a cohort sampled during active COVID-19.

The CDR3 reads CASSQEAGVVYYEQYF. The CDR3, as DNA: TGTGCCAGCAGCCAAGAGGCGGGAGTGGTCTACTACGAGCAGTACTTC. The rearrangement joins TRBV3-1 (or the pseudogene TRBV3-2) to TRBJ2-7, with 7 bases matching TRBD2. V lost 0 bases, J lost 3 bases, and 8 bases stayed unmatched. The V gene's germline CDR1 is LGHDT and CDR2 YNNKEL (reference sequence). The CDR3 has 16 residues.

The sample holds a few counts of this clone. V is TRBV10-3 and J is TRBJ2-4, with D possibly matching TRBD1 (6 bases). Trimming pared 6 bases from V and 0 bases from J, leaving 15 bases between. The CDR3 contains 16 residues. The germline CDR1 and CDR2 sequences are ENHRY and SYGVKD. The CDR3 nucleotides read TGTGCCATCAGCCCACAGGGTACCAAAGCCAAAAACATTCAGTACTTC. This translates into CAISPQGTKAKNIQYF.

This chain links TRBV9 with TRBJ2-1; TRBD2 matches 12 bases. The V and J ends lost 3 bases and 0 bases, in that order; junction bases with no gene match: 10. CDR1 and CDR2 from the germline V gene are SGDLS and YYNGEE. The length of the CDR3 is 19 residues. This CDR3 reads CASSGGGLAGTSSYNEQFF. The CDR3 DNA is TGTGCCAGCAGCGGAGGGGGACTAGCGGGTACCAGCTCCTACAATGAGCAGTTCTTC. Combining the CDR3 with reference TRBV9 and TRBJ2-1 gives the whole variable domain DSGVTQTPKHLITATGQRVTLRCSPRSGDLSVYWYQQSLDQGLQFLIQYYNGEERAKGNILERFSAQQFPDLHSELNLSSLELGDSALYFCASSGGGLAGTSSYNEQFFGPGTRLTVL.

The V and J genes are TRBV28 and TRBJ1-2; the D is unclear. This CDR3 is built from 13 residues. Germline V CDR1 and CDR2: MDHEN, SYDVKM. V was trimmed by 1 base and J by 5 bases, leaving 8 bases between them. The CDR3 DNA reads TGTGCCAGCAGTTTATTTACAGTATATGGCTACACCTTC. This gives the protein CASSLFTVYGYTF.

This chain uses TRBV5-4 with TRBJ2-7; 8 bases line up with TRBD2. Germline V gives CDR1 SGHNT, CDR2 YYREEE (reference sequence). The CDR3 totals 14 residues. V shed 1 base, J shed 5 bases, and the junction held 5 bases outside the gene matches. In DNA form, the CDR3 reads TGTGCCAGCAGCTTGTTTAGCGGGACCAACGAGCAGTACTTC. Translation gives CASSLFSGTNEQYF.

The rearrangement uses TRBV5-1 and TRBJ2-3, with D unclear. Germline V CDR1 and CDR2: SGHRS, YFSETQ. V lost 9 bases and J 2 bases, leaving 22 bases between the germline ends. The CDR3 is 16 amino acids. The CDR3 is CATMVPSRQITDTQYF. In DNA, the CDR3 is TGCGCCACCATGGTTCCTTCGCGGCAAATCACAGATACGCAGTATTTT.

This sequence joins TRBV5-1 and TRBJ2-1, with 8 positions matching TRBD2. The CDR3 has 16 amino acids. V was clipped by 4 bases and J by 4 bases; unmatched bases: 10. Germline V gives CDR1 SGHRS, CDR2 YFSETQ. The DNA of the CDR3 is TGCGCCAGCAGCCGGGAGGGGACACTCCCTTACAATGAGCAGTTCTTC. It encodes CASSREGTLPYNEQFF.

The chain joins TRBV7-8 to TRBJ2-7; 8 bases are a match to TRBD1. V trimming: 2 bases; J trimming: 6 bases; junction bases outside the gene matches: 9. Germline V gene data show CDR1 as SGHVS and CDR2 as FQNEAQ. The CDR3 is made up of 15 amino acids. CDR3 region: CASSLRQGRVGEQYF. The CDR3 region has the DNA TGTGCCAGCAGCTTAAGACAGGGGCGGGTGGGCGAGCAGTACTTC.

This clone was seen a handful of times. The V gene is TRBV10-3, the J gene TRBJ1-5, with 8 bases matching TRBD1. Trimming cost V 4 bases and J 5 bases; bases outside gene matches: 4. Germline CDR1 reads ENHRY; CDR2 reads SYGVKD. The CDR3 covers 14 residues. This chain's CDR3 is CAISAGGAYQPQHF. Written as DNA, the CDR3 is TGTGCCATCAGTGCAGGGGGCGCGTATCAGCCCCAGCATTTT.

In this sample, this clone turned up once. The chain combines TRBV19 with TRBJ2-5, with 11 positions matching TRBD1. Unmatched junction bases numbered 6, after V lost 4 bases and J lost 5 bases. Germline V gene sequence: CDR1 LNHDA, CDR2 SQIVND (reference sequence). The CDR3 consists of 15 residues. The chain's CDR3 is CASSRGTGGSETQYF. As DNA, the CDR3 is TGTGCCAGTAGTAGAGGGACAGGGGGTAGCGAGACCCAGTACTTC.